This TCR beta chain was obtained from a study of blood T cells in healthy people across ages. On the study more broadly: About one barcoded beta molecule was captured per two T cells (by template switching).

Sample-barcoded 5' priming and a J-beta primer mix drove a second PCR of roughly 7 to 11 cycles. Sequencing yielded, for each sample, at least 3 million paired-end reads carrying CDR3. A single record per CDR3 protein comes from TCRdb applying MiXCR to the 5' RACE reads. Here the sample spans about 1,600,000 distinct CDR3 sequences, roughly 40% being singletons. The CDR3 contains 15 residues. Losses at the gene ends were 6 bases for V and 11 bases for J; bases not matched to a gene: 15. V is TRBV12-3 or TRBV12-4 and J is TRBJ2-5; TRBD1 aligns across 10 bases. The TCR was taken from a woman aged 18-35 years in good health. The sample taken for sequencing was blood. The CDR3 loop reads CASSSRDRGAGEQYF. The CDR3 region has the DNA TGTGCCAGCAGCTCCCGGGACAGGGGAGCAGGTGAGCAGTACTTC.